These 28 T cell receptor beta chains originate from one sample sequenced in a study of cytomegalovirus exposure and HLA in healthy donors (dated by TCRdb to the late 2010s). Library preparation was by the immunoSEQ multiplex PCR assay. A mixture of 60 forward primers for TCR Vbeta segments and 13 reverse primers for TCR Jbeta segments was used in the multiplex PCR. TCRdb re-hosts the immuneACCESS table, in-frame sequences only. Its copies lack some clones; in the studies checked, an unresolved V gene accounts for under half of them, and the cause for the rest is not known. Counted in this sample were 150,000 to 200,000 clones; around 83% of them appeared once. Around 4.1% of the sample goes to the ten largest clones. The sequenced material came from PBMCs. The receptors were gathered from a man aged 50 to 60 in good health and CMV-seropositive.

The chain joins TRBV11-2 to TRBJ2-5; TRBD2 is a possible D gene (6 bases). V was shortened by 7 bases and J by 2 bases, with 11 bases between the two germline ends. Germline CDR1 SGHAT, CDR2 FQNNGV. CDR3 size: 13 residues. This CDR3 is CASNGGAQETQYF. DNA of the CDR3: TGTGCCAGCAATGGCGGGGCACAAGAGACCCAGTACTTC.

V is TRBV2 and J is TRBJ2-7; D perhaps matches TRBD2 (5 bases). V gave up 5 bases and J gave up 4 bases, with 15 bases separating them. The CDR3 totals 14 residues. Germline assignment: CDR1 SNHLY and CDR2 FYNNEI. The CDR3 sequence is CASSFGVPQYEQYF. CDR3 bases: TGTGCCAGCAGTTTCGGGGTCCCCCAATACGAGCAGTACTTC.

The chain is built from TRBV30 and TRBJ2-5; 8 positions match TRBD2. V shed 0 bases, J shed 5 bases, and the junction held 8 bases outside the gene matches. This CDR3 has 15 residues. The germline V gene encodes CDR1 GTSNPN and CDR2 SVGIG (reference sequence). The CDR3 DNA follows: TGTGCCTGGAGTGTACTACCTAGCGGGTACGAGACCCAGTACTTC. Amino acids: CAWSVLPSGYETQYF.

This chain connects TRBV4-2 to TRBJ2-3; TRBD1 matches 9 bases. This CDR3 spans 17 amino acids. Germline CDR1 LGHNA, CDR2 YNFKEQ. The ends lost 0 bases at V and 1 base at J; junction bases unmatched: 5. The CDR3 loop is CASSQEWGQGGTDTQYF. CDR3 bases: TGTGCCAGCAGCCAAGAATGGGGACAGGGAGGCACAGATACGCAGTATTTT.

The chain uses TRBV6-4 and TRBJ2-7; 8 bases are shared with TRBD1. V lost 6 bases and J lost 6; bases outside the gene matches: 13. This CDR3 region has 15 residues. Germline lookup yields CDR1 MRHNA and CDR2 SNTAGT. CDR3 region: CASSQNTRTGLEQYF. The DNA for the CDR3 is TGTGCCAGCAGCCAAAACACGAGGACAGGGCTCGAGCAGTACTTC.

A word on this clone: A read error may produce the germline difference seen at one junction end. V gene TRBV13 combines with J gene TRBJ2-7, with 16 nucleotides matching TRBD2. This CDR3 is built from 16 residues. Germline CDR1 reads PRHDT; CDR2 reads FYEKMQ (reference sequence). The CDR3 sequence: CASSLAGTSGREEQYF. DNA of the CDR3: TGTGCCAGCAGTTTAGCCGGGACTAGCGGGAGGGAAGAGCAGTACTTC.

The chain uses TRBV18 and TRBJ2-2; 10 bases are a match to TRBD1. The junction had 8 bases not matched to a gene; V was cut back by 5 bases and J by 2 bases. The length of the CDR3 is 17 residues. Germline CDR1 KGHSH, CDR2 LQKENI. The CDR3: CASSTMTGGVNTGELFF. The CDR3 coding sequence is TGTGCCAGCTCAACTATGACAGGGGGCGTAAACACCGGGGAGCTGTTTTTT.

This chain links TRBV5-1 with TRBJ2-1; possible D gene TRBD2, 6 bases. The CDR3 is made up of 18 amino acids. V was shortened by 4 bases and J by 0 bases, with 20 bases between the two germline ends. The V gene's germline CDR1 is SGHRS and CDR2 YFSETQ. The CDR3 protein is CASSPGVGLAISYNEQFF. The CDR3 bases are TGCGCCAGCAGCCCGGGAGTGGGGCTAGCAATCTCCTACAATGAGCAGTTCTTC. Variable domain in full (rest from reference TRBV5-1 and TRBJ2-1): KAGVTQTPRYLIKTRGQQVTLSCSPISGHRSVSWYQQTPGQGLQFLFEYFSETQRNKGNFPGRFSGRQFSNSRSEMNVSTLELGDSALYLCASSPGVGLAISYNEQFFGPGTRLTVL.

The genes are TRBV7-9 and TRBJ1-1; 7 nucleotides line up with TRBD1. CDR1 and CDR2 (germline): SEHNR, FQNEAQ (reference sequence). CDR3 length equals 15 residues. With V trimmed by 1 base and J by 6 bases, 8 bases remained unmatched. CDR3 DNA: TGTGCCAGCAGCTTAGTAGCAGGGGGATTCGCTGAAGCTTTCTTT. Its translation is CASSLVAGGFAEAFF.

This clone was observed once. CDR3 DNA: TGTGCCAGCTCTGACAGGGGGGGTGTGGATACGCAGTATTTT. Amino acids: CASSDRGGVDTQYF. This chain connects TRBV19 to TRBJ2-3; 9 bases match TRBD1. From germline, CDR1 is LNHDA and CDR2 SQIVND (reference sequence). CDR3 length: 14 residues. J was trimmed by 6 bases and V by 9 bases; bases with no gene match: 10.

V gene TRBV19 combines with J gene TRBJ1-2; the D gene is possibly TRBD1 (6 bases). CDR3 size: 14 residues. Between the trimmed V and J ends, which lost 2 bases and 3 bases, there was a span of 10 bases. Germline CDR1 LNHDA, CDR2 SQIVND (reference sequence). The CDR3: CASSITGYDYGYTF. DNA of the CDR3: TGTGCCAGTAGTATAACAGGGTACGACTATGGCTACACCTTC. The entire variable domain, with the rest obtained from reference TRBV19 and TRBJ1-2, is as follows: DGGITQSPKYLFRKEGQNVTLSCEQNLNHDAMYWYRQDPGQGLRLIYYSQIVNDFQKGDIAEGYSVSREKKESFPLTVTSAQKNPTAFYLCASSITGYDYGYTFGSGTRLTVV.

This CDR3 is CATTGVLYPEQFF. The CDR3 nucleotides read TGTGCCACCACGGGGGTTCTTTACCCTGAGCAGTTCTTC. V gene TRBV28 combines with J gene TRBJ2-1; perhaps TRBD2 as D (6 bases). Germline V gene data show CDR1 as MDHEN and CDR2 as SYDVKM. Trimming shortened V by 10 bases and J by 9 bases, and 19 bases separated the two germline ends. CDR3 length: 13 residues.

The V call is TRBV7-9, the J call TRBJ1-4; no firm D call. Between the trimmed V and J ends, which lost 2 bases and 0 bases, there was a span of 13 bases. In germline, CDR1 is SEHNR, CDR2 FQNEAQ (reference sequence). The CDR3 has 17 residues. CDR3 sequence reads: CASSLSVGGPTNEKLFF. The DNA of the CDR3 is TGTGCCAGCAGCTTAAGCGTCGGAGGCCCAACTAATGAAAAACTGTTTTTT.

The genes are TRBV4-2 and TRBJ1-4, with D perhaps TRBD1 (5 bases). CDR1 and CDR2 from the germline V gene are LGHNA and YNFKEQ. The ends were cut back, 1 base at V and 0 bases at J, with 6 bases in the middle. The CDR3 is made up of 15 amino acids. CDR3 residues: CASSQVTATNEKLFF. As DNA, the CDR3 is TGTGCCAGCAGCCAAGTGACAGCAACTAATGAAAAACTGTTTTTT.

This clone has more than one count but fewer than ten. CDR3 region: CASSFTGSREKLFF. CDR3 DNA sequence: TGTGCCAGCAGCTTTACCGGGAGCCGTGAAAAACTGTTTTTT. The rearrangement links TRBV5-4 to TRBJ1-4; D not certain. V was cut by 2 bases and J by 7 bases, with 12 bases left in between. The CDR3 is made up of 14 amino acids. Germline CDR1 is SGHNT and CDR2 is YYREEE (reference sequence).

A single count supports this clone. The chain has TRBV6-4 and TRBJ2-1; unclear D gene. The ends were cut back, 0 bases at V and 15 bases at J, with 18 bases in the middle. The CDR3 is 14 amino acids. In germline, CDR1 is MRHNA, CDR2 SNTAGT. CDR3 DNA: TGTGCCAGCAGTGACTCGCTAGAGATGGGTCTGCGGTTCTTC. This gives the protein CASSDSLEMGLRFF.

The chain joins TRBV29-1 to TRBJ1-2, with 9 bases lining up with TRBD1. This CDR3 has 13 residues. CDR1 and CDR2 from the germline V gene are SQVTM and ANQGSEA. The trim removed 7 bases at V and 8 bases at J, leaving 11 bases unmatched. CDR3 amino acids: CSARTGEVKGYTF. The CDR3 coding sequence is TGCAGCGCTCGGACAGGGGAGGTAAAGGGCTACACCTTC.

A word on this clone: The same CDR3 is also encoded by other DNA sequences in this sample. The chain has TRBV10-3 and TRBJ2-3; D is possibly TRBD1 (6 bases). Per the germline V gene, CDR1 is ENHRY and CDR2 is SYGVKD. V was cut by 6 bases and J by 6 bases, with 16 bases left in between. This CDR3 contains 14 residues. Written as DNA, the CDR3 is TGTGCCATCAGCGATTTACTAGGGGGTGATACGCAGTATTTT. Its translation: CAISDLLGGDTQYF.

The chain uses TRBV4-3 and TRBJ2-2; TRBD1 aligns across 8 bases. Germline lookup yields CDR1 LGHNA and CDR2 YSLEER. The trim removed 3 bases at V and 6 bases at J, leaving 3 bases unmatched. The CDR3 consists of 14 residues. This CDR3 reads CASSQDRVPGELFF. CDR3 coding DNA: TGCGCCAGCAGCCAGGACAGGGTCCCCGGGGAGCTGTTTTTT.

CDR3 DNA sequence: TGTGCCAGCAGTGCCGGGACAGGATACGAGCAGTACTTC. It specifies CASSAGTGYEQYF. This chain uses TRBV2 with TRBJ2-7; the match to TRBD1 covers 8 bases. This CDR3 has 13 amino acids. V dropped 4 bases and J dropped 4; count of bases not matched to a gene: 3. Germline V gene data show CDR1 as SNHLY and CDR2 as FYNNEI. Drawing the rest from reference TRBV2 and TRBJ2-7, the complete variable domain is EPEVTQTPSHQVTQMGQEVILRCVPISNHLYFYWYRQILGQKVEFLVSFYNNEISEKSEIFDDQFSVERPDGSNFTLKIRSTKLEDSAMYFCASSAGTGYEQYFGPGTRLTVT.

Turning to this clone: This specimen includes other DNA sequences encoding the same CDR3. The chain joins TRBV18 to TRBJ1-2; TRBD1 is a possible D gene (6 bases). CDR1 is KGHSH, CDR2 LQKENI, per germline. The length of the CDR3 is 13 residues. V was trimmed by 3 bases and J by 1 base, leaving 6 bases between them. The CDR3 nucleotides read TGTGCCAGCTCACCGGACAGTAACTATGGCTACACCTTC. Translation gives CASSPDSNYGYTF.

The rearrangement uses TRBV9 and TRBJ1-6; D is ambiguous. The CDR3 sequence is 15 residues long. CDR1 is SGDLS, CDR2 YYNGEE, per germline. V lost 0 bases and J lost 13, with 17 bases in between. The CDR3 DNA sequence: TGTGCCAGCAGCGTAGCCGGTTCAGGTCCTTCGCCCCTCCACTTT. Amino acid sequence: CASSVAGSGPSPLHF.

This clone was seen a single time. The chain combines TRBV5-4 with TRBJ2-3; 7 bases fit TRBD1. Germline CDR1 SGHNT, CDR2 YYREEE (reference sequence). The CDR3 is made up of 16 amino acids. V shed 4 bases, J shed 5 bases, and the junction held 13 bases outside the gene matches. The CDR3 sequence: CASSTQGSLGGDTQYF. The CDR3 region has the DNA TGTGCCAGCAGCACACAGGGGTCCCTCGGTGGAGATACGCAGTATTTT.

V usage is TRBV19 and J usage is TRBJ2-5; 7 nucleotides align to TRBD2. The germline V gene has CDR1 LNHDA and CDR2 SQIVND (reference sequence). V lost 3 bases and J lost 5; bases outside the gene matches: 6. CDR3 size: 14 residues. For the CDR3, the DNA is TGTGCCAGTAGTATCGGCGGGAGAGAGGAGACCCAGTACTTC. Residues: CASSIGGREETQYF.

The chain recombines TRBV2 with TRBJ2-5; 10 nucleotides line up with TRBD2. J lost 5 bases, V lost 4 bases, and 10 bases had no gene match. The CDR3 is 16 amino acids. From germline, CDR1 is SNHLY and CDR2 FYNNEI. The CDR3: CASSGGLAGEGETQYF. The DNA for the CDR3 is TGTGCCAGCAGTGGTGGGCTAGCGGGAGAGGGGGAGACCCAGTACTTC.

The table lists this clone with a few counts. This sequence joins TRBV27 and TRBJ2-5, with 10 bases aligning to TRBD1. The ends lost 2 bases at V and 5 bases at J; junction bases unmatched: 8. Germline V gives CDR1 MNHEY, CDR2 SMNVEV (reference sequence). The CDR3 has 16 residues. CDR3 in DNA: TGTGCCAGCAGTTTAAGACGGACAGGGGGAAAGGAGACCCAGTACTTC. Translated, it gives CASSLRRTGGKETQYF.

The chain combines TRBV2 with TRBJ2-3, with 9 bases that match TRBD2. V trimming: 4 bases; J trimming: 5 bases; junction bases outside the gene matches: 13. CDR3 length: 17 amino acids. Per the germline V gene, CDR1 is SNHLY and CDR2 is FYNNEI. The CDR3 loop is CASSVVPSGAGGDTQYF. CDR3 in DNA: TGTGCCAGCAGTGTGGTTCCTAGCGGGGCCGGGGGAGATACGCAGTATTTT.

Remarks on this clone: A far bigger clonotype differs at one base, so this is likely a read error. The V gene is TRBV30, the J gene TRBJ1-6; 8 bases are a match to TRBD1. The CDR3 is made up of 15 amino acids. The J segment lost 5 bases and the V segment lost 5 bases, leaving 8 bases of the junction unmatched. Germline CDR1 and CDR2: GTSNPN and SVGIG (reference sequence). CDR3 sequence: CAWGQGATHNSPLHF. The CDR3 DNA sequence: TGTGCCTGGGGTCAGGGGGCCACCCATAATTCACCCCTCCACTTT.